Below, one T cell receptor (beta chain) is given with its context. This sample stems from a study of blood T cell repertoires in COVID-19. Trimming took off 0 bases at V and 4 bases at J, with 8 bases between the two ends. Germline V gives CDR1 SGHRS, CDR2 YFSETQ. The CDR3 covers 13 residues. Sequencing was performed with immunoSEQ multiplex PCR; in TCRdb, only in-frame clones are kept and a portion is missing. The sample lists about 380,000 clones, about 90% seen once, with under 3% in the top ten. This receptor was identified in a young woman who had recovered from COVID-19. V usage is TRBV5-1 and J usage is TRBJ2-7, with unresolved D. Sequencing was done on a sample of PBMCs or T cells enriched from blood (not recorded which). CDR3 nucleotide sequence: TGCGCCAGCAGCTTGGACTACGGGTACGAGCAGTACTTC. The encoded protein is CASSLDYGYEQYF.